This T cell receptor (beta chain) was obtained from a study of radiation and T cells in renal cell carcinoma (dated by TCRdb to the early 2020s). With regard to the full study: In total, about 50 samples, comprising around 25 tumors and some 27 peripheral blood samples, were subjected to TCR beta sequencing. The final blood draw was performed at 4 weeks after radiation, at the same time as nephrectomy. In the roughly 54 samples combined, 4,016,671 unique CDR3 nucleotide sequences were found, encoding some 2,500,000 unique CDR3 amino acid sequences. Paper-wide results and their limitations: Effects of radiation dose or scheduling on the TCR repertoire could not be addressed with the single-armed trial design. Because pretreatment tumor biopsies were not available, the study could not determine whether clonotypes were already present within the tumor at baseline. Changes in the blood repertoire were not tracked past 4 weeks after treatment. Top tumor clonotypes rose in blood from baseline to 2 weeks post-radiation, then contracted by 4 weeks, suggesting transient expansion of tumor-resident clones.

This sample's time point label indicates: blood 4 weeks post-SBRT, at nephrectomy. This specimen's treatment or condition label, per the study, means: 15 Gy SBRT to primary tumor, nephrectomy 4 weeks later. Samples came from a clinical trial, in which primary renal cell carcinomas received 15 Gy stereotactic body radiation therapy followed by nephrectomy 4 weeks later. To follow tumor-enriched clonotypes, serial peripheral blood was collected from radiation-treated patients at baseline and at 2 weeks and 4 weeks after SBRT. Every patient's renal cell carcinoma showed clear cell pathology. The QIAamp DNA Blood Mini Kit (Qiagen) was used to prepare genomic DNA for TCR sequencing. The analyses included only samples that passed all quality control checks. Regarding this clone: Its binding antigen is unknown. No clone much larger than this one lies a single base away; base qualities are absent.

The trim is 10 bases for V and 8 bases for J, with a gap of 20 bases between the germline ends. From the cysteine up to the phenylalanine, the CDR3 has a length of 14 residues. Only CDR3 DNA remains: 42 bases, in frame from the first base. CDR1 and CDR2, looked up from the germline V gene, are ENHRY and SYGVKD. TCR beta libraries were generated from genomic DNA with the immunoSEQ kit, following the manufacturer's recommendations. To prepare libraries, a first multiplex PCR with proprietary primers was run, followed by a second PCR that added unique barcodes, and a bead cleanup was done after each round. A positive control reaction and a negative control reaction, both provided in the kit, were run with every batch of samples. The final libraries were assessed on an Agilent 4200 TapeStation D1000 ScreenTape, pooled by volume, and quantified by qPCR. An Illumina NextSeq500 fitted with a MidOutput 150-cycle cartridge performed the sequencing, running 156 Read1 cycles and 15 Index1 cycles with the kit's custom primers. The pooled library was loaded at approximately 1.1 pM with a 20% PhiX control spike-in. Per the original workflow: The vendor-processed data were analyzed in R, and a clonotype was defined as all T cells that share the same CDR3 nucleotide sequence. In the clone abundance analyses, frequencies in each sample were normalized to that sample's 10,000 most abundant clones. Public T cell clones, which averaged fewer than five per sample, were excluded before analysis. Tumor-enriched and baseline blood-enriched clonotypes were defined by at least a 32-fold difference in abundance between compartments. A beta-binomial differential abundance model was used to identify clonotypes that were expanded or contracted between blood time points. Tumor-blood repertoire similarity was measured with the Baroni-Urbani and Buser coefficient, and groups were compared using two-tailed Wilcoxon tests in R. The immuneACCESS repertoire file appears here via TCRdb, limited to in-frame rearrangements. These files lack a portion of the clones; in checked studies, under half of the deficit traces to unresolved V genes, and the cause of the others is not known. V and J calls plus clone size are reproduced from that table; the DNA served to infer D and trimming. The sample contains roughly 100,000 clones, approximately 80% of them found a single time. The top ten hold approximately 7.3% of the sample.

The rearrangement joined TRBV10-3 to TRBJ1-4; TRBD1 is perhaps the D gene, given 6 matching bases. This sequence originates from a man between 60 and 75 years old with renal cell carcinoma. The material was blood, obtained from a patient whose treatment included radiotherapy and nephrectomy. The CDR3 is CATQRGGFLEKLFF. The DNA sequence follows: TGTGCCACCCAGAGGGGGGGGTTCCTCGAAAAACTGTTTTTT.